The TCR beta chain under discussion was sequenced for a study of CD8 T cells in Susac syndrome. The germline CDR1 and CDR2 sequences are SQVTM and ANQGSEA. The CDR3 totals 12 residues. V was clipped by 6 bases and J by 6 bases; unmatched bases: 8. RNA amounts of roughly 0.5 to 1 ug underwent reverse transcription with random hexamers. TCRdb re-analysed the immunoSEQ multiplex PCR reads in MiXCR, keeping a single row per CDR3 protein. The sample has about 300,000 distinct CDR3 sequences; around 91% are singletons. The chain employs TRBV29-1 and TRBJ2-7; 7 bases agree with TRBD2. The sequence was collected from a human donor with multiple sclerosis. The sequencing sample was made of CD8+ T cells from PBMCs. The CDR3 sequence: CSVVGWGGEQYF. Written as DNA, the CDR3 is TGCAGCGTGGTAGGTTGGGGGGGCGAGCAGTACTTC.